This is a list of T cell receptor beta chains from one sample in a study of draining lymph node invasion in breast cancer. Via MiXCR, TCRdb re-called the bulk RNA-seq reads, giving one row per CDR3 protein. The repertoire holds approximately 3,100 distinct CDR3 sequences, with approximately 50% as singletons. The sequencing sample was made of sorted memory Tregs from a lymph node. The receptors come from a female donor with luminal breast cancer. CDR3s include the opening cysteine and the closing phenylalanine or tryptophan. The D gene is left open where the match is weak. Some rows mark clone size as missing; the rest say once, few, many or name a class of expanded clone.

cdr3_nt,cdr3_aa,clone_size,v_call,d_call,j_call
TGTGCCACCAGCAGAGGGGGATATCGGGGGGAGGACCAACAGTTCTTC,CATSRGGYRGEDQQFF,.,TRBV15,TRBD2,TRBJ2-1
TGTGCCAGCAGTGAGGGCCATGACCGACGACGCTACGAGCAGTACTTC,CASSEGHDRRRYEQYF,.,TRBV2,.,TRBJ2-7
TGTGCCAGCAGTCCGTCTATTTGGACTGAAGCTTTCTTT,CASSPSIWTEAFF,.,TRBV6-2/TRBV6-3,.,TRBJ1-1
TGTGCCAGCTCACCACAAGCCGGGCACACCGGGGAGCTGTTTTTT,CASSPQAGHTGELFF,.,TRBV18,.,TRBJ2-2
TGTGCCAGCAGCTTAGCGGGGACGGACATAGATGGCTACACCTTC,CASSLAGTDIDGYTF,few,TRBV7-2,.,TRBJ1-2
TGTGCCAGTATTCCACACCGGGACAGATCAGTTTATGAGCAGTTCTTC,CASIPHRDRSVYEQFF,.,TRBV19,TRBD1,TRBJ2-1
TGTGCCAGCAGTGGAGGGCCGGGTAGCGGGGGAAAGCAGTACTTC,CASSGGPGSGGKQYF,.,TRBV6-1,TRBD2,TRBJ2-7
TGTGCCAGCAGTCTAGGGGGAGGGTTTAAGGTTGAGCAGTTCTTC,CASSLGGGFKVEQFF,.,TRBV9,.,TRBJ2-1
TGTGCCTGGAAGACAGTTAACACCGGGGAGCTGTTTTTT,CAWKTVNTGELFF,.,TRBV30,.,TRBJ2-2
TGTGCCAGCAGCCAAGTACGAGGGGAAACTGAAGCTTTCTTT,CASSQVRGETEAFF,large,TRBV3-1,.,TRBJ1-1
TGCGCCAGCAGCGGCGGGGCCACACGAGAGACCCAGTACTTC,CASSGGATRETQYF,.,TRBV5-1,.,TRBJ2-5
TGTGCCAGCAGCGTAAGCGGGACGGGGTTCTTC,CASSVSGTGFF,.,TRBV7-2,TRBD2,TRBJ2-1
TGTGCCAGCGCGAACCTCGTACGGGATTCACCCCTCCACTTT,CASANLVRDSPLHF,.,TRBV7-2,.,TRBJ1-6
TGCAGTGCTAGCCGGGGGGCCTCCTACGAGCAGTACTTC,CSASRGASYEQYF,few,TRBV20-1,.,TRBJ2-7
TGTGCCAGCAGCTTAATGGCCGCCGAAGCTTTCTTT,CASSLMAAEAFF,.,TRBV7-2,.,TRBJ1-1
TGCAGTTCATACGGGGGCACCTTC,CSSYGGTF,few,TRBV20-1,.,TRBJ1-2
TGTGCCAGCAGTTTCGGCCGGGACAGTAGCTACGAGCAGTACTTC,CASSFGRDSSYEQYF,.,TRBV27,TRBD1,TRBJ2-7
TGCAGTGCTAGAGGGGCCGGGGGTTCACCCCTCCACTTT,CSARGAGGSPLHF,.,TRBV20-1,.,TRBJ1-6
TGTGCCAGCAGCTCCCAAGGGACAGGGGTCGAAAAACTGTTTTTT,CASSSQGTGVEKLFF,.,TRBV7-8,TRBD1,TRBJ1-4
TGTGCCAGCAGCCCGGACAGGCGGGACGAGCAGTTCTTC,CASSPDRRDEQFF,once,TRBV5-6,.,TRBJ2-1
TGTGCCAGCAGCCCCAGGACAGGTTCCGGGGGAGCTTTCTTT,CASSPRTGSGGAFF,.,TRBV12-3/TRBV12-4,TRBD1,TRBJ1-1
TGTGCCAGCAGTCTAGATAGCAATCAGCCCCAGCATTTT,CASSLDSNQPQHF,once,TRBV2,.,TRBJ1-5
TGTGCCAGCAGCCACTCGGGACAGGCCTTTGGCTACACCTTC,CASSHSGQAFGYTF,.,TRBV3-1,TRBD1,TRBJ1-2
TGTGCTAGCAGCCCGAATAGCGTTTCGAACACCGGGGAGCTGTTTTTT,CASSPNSVSNTGELFF,.,TRBV7-7,.,TRBJ2-2
TGTGCCAGCAGCTTAGACGGCAGGGGCTATGGCTACACCTTC,CASSLDGRGYGYTF,.,TRBV7-2,.,TRBJ1-2
TGTGCCAGCAGCTTATCAGAGAACACTGAAGCTTTCTTT,CASSLSENTEAFF,.,TRBV7-2,.,TRBJ1-1
TGTGCCAGCGGATTTACCTCTGGGGCCAACGTCCTGACTTTC,CASGFTSGANVLTF,.,TRBV6-2/TRBV6-3,.,TRBJ2-6
TGTGCCAGCAGTTACGCACGGGGATCTGGAAACACCATATATTTT,CASSYARGSGNTIYF,large,TRBV6-5,.,TRBJ1-3
TGTGCCAGCAGTCCTACTAGCGGGAGAGATACGCAGTATTTT,CASSPTSGRDTQYF,.,TRBV28,TRBD2,TRBJ2-3
TGTGCCAGCAGCGGGACTCCCCGGTCTGAAGCTTTCTTT,CASSGTPRSEAFF,few,TRBV7-2,.,TRBJ1-1